The clone carrying this TCR beta chain was counted many times. Its target is not known. This sample is part of a study of CD8 T cells in ankylosing spondylitis. Whole-study results and caveats: From matched ankylosing spondylitis synovial fluid, disease-linked clones were reportedly recovered at significantly enriched levels.

TCR beta libraries were made by quantitative 5'-RACE with molecular barcodes. TCRdb reprocessed the 5' RACE reads with MiXCR, giving one entry per CDR3 protein. The table lists around 150,000 distinct CDR3 sequences, about 9.9% of them singletons. The CDR3 contains 15 residues. Germline CDR1 is MGHDK and CDR2 is SYGVNS. The V segment lost 1 base and the J segment 5 bases; nucleotides outside the gene matches: 7. Sequenced: blood, either unsorted or a sorted T cell fraction (not recorded which). The chain is built from TRBV25-1 and TRBJ2-7; 8 nucleotides align to TRBD2. This TCR came from a male donor with ankylosing spondylitis or in good health (not recorded which). Here the CDR3 DNA reads TGTGCCAGCAGTGAATGGAGCGGGGGCCCTCACGAGCAGTACTTC. Encoded protein: CASSEWSGGPHEQYF.